Following are 4 T cell receptor beta chains from one sample sequenced in a study of monozygotic twins with inflammatory bowel disease. TCRdb reanalyzed the 5' RACE reads and collapses them to one entry per CDR3 protein, without DNA. The repertoire table contains more than 95,000 distinct CDR3 sequences. The source material was blood. The receptor source for this set is a human donor with ulcerative colitis or Crohn's disease, or a healthy co-twin of an affected twin (not recorded which).

The rearrangement links TRBV11-2 to TRBJ2-2; checking the TCRdb D call of TRBD1 is not possible without DNA. CDR1 is SGHAT and CDR2 is FQNNGV in the germline V gene. The CDR3 is 14 amino acids. CDR3 region: CASSKPGAYGELFF.

V and J are TRBV15 and TRBJ2-1; TCRdb picks TRBD1, but there is no DNA to check that call. Germline V gene sequence: CDR1 LNHNV, CDR2 YYDKDF (reference sequence). The CDR3 is made up of 15 amino acids. CDR3 loop: CATSRVQGALNEQFF.

The V gene is TRBV2, the J gene TRBJ2-7; TCRdb reports TRBD1, a call that lacks DNA to check it against. CDR1 and CDR2 (germline): SNHLY, FYNNEI. CDR3 length equals 12 residues. Here the CDR3 reads CASSEDTGEQYF. Looking up the rest from reference TRBV2 and TRBJ2-7 gives the full variable domain: EPEVTQTPSHQVTQMGQEVILRCVPISNHLYFYWYRQILGQKVEFLVSFYNNEISEKSEIFDDQFSVERPDGSNFTLKIRSTKLEDSAMYFCASSEDTGEQYFGPGTRLTVT.

The chain employs TRBV3-1 and TRBJ1-1. Germline V gene sequence: CDR1 LGHDT, CDR2 YNNKEL (reference sequence). There are 13 residues in the CDR3. This CDR3 is CASRNDKNTEAFF.